This TCR beta chain was sequenced for a study of cytomegalovirus exposure and HLA in healthy donors listed by TCRdb under 2017. Context from the whole study: According to an earlier analysis of a few hundred of the donors, 150 million to 200 million T cells yielded 117 million unique TCR beta sequences and around 300 Gb of sequence data. Of the roughly 390 genotyped donors, 75% to 85% were placed in the genetic ancestry cluster associated with self-reported Caucasian donors. An earlier analysis of approximately 580 of the donors used high-throughput TCR beta sequencing to judge whether each TCR beta V gene segment behaved as functional or pseudogenic. Donor age, sex, ethnicity and CMV serostatus were collected together with the repertoire data. Rather than using new phenotypic data, the later analysis identified candidate immune exposures from TCR beta sequences and from how often those sequences occurred across donors. The aim of the study was to test whether cataloging public T cell receptors could identify signatures of past pathogen exposure. Because of strong linkage in the cohort, roughly five DR-DQ haplotypes were treated as single units for association and clustering. HLA typing covered class I and class II loci at four-digit resolution. In a later analysis, previously published TCR beta repertoires from 666 donors were re-analyzed and high-resolution HLA genotyping was added so that TCR occurrence patterns could be studied. All discovery cohort repertoires had been generated using a single sequencing platform. In addition to the first cohort of approximately 670 subjects, a separate validation cohort of 120 different subjects was used. A later genetic analysis used genome-wide SNP genotypes for about 65% of the 666 donors, treating that subset as a discovery cohort. An early release covering roughly 640 HLA-typed donors comprised 300 to 350 gigabases of sequencing data and around 80 million unique TCR sequences. The number of typed donors differed by locus: about 620-640 for A, B, C, DRB1 and DQB1; roughly 510 for DQA1; approximately 600 for DPA1; and around 470 for DPB1. On average, about 240,000 unique TCR beta nucleotide sequences were sequenced per donor among about 400 genotyped donors of the cohort, with around 19% of those sequences being non-productive. To predict cytomegalovirus infection status, the study combined high-throughput TCR immunosequencing, statistical association of individual TCRs with disease status, and machine learning. The study used immunosequencing to profile the T cell repertoires of approximately 690 subjects and linked those repertoires to cytomegalovirus serostatus.

The paper as a whole reports these results and caveats: Cytomegalovirus status was reported to be diagnosed by the classifier with high specificity and sensitivity in both the original and validation cohorts. A further reported finding was that TCR beta sequences accurately predicted the HLA-A and HLA-B alleles for most subjects in the first cohort. Linkage disequilibrium might explain the correlated functional status among segregating V segments, but an unknown experimental factor could not be excluded. A later analysis reported that several top co-occurrence clusters appeared linked to parvovirus B19, influenza, CMV and Epstein-Barr virus. According to the authors, the approach could potentially be generalized to other disease states and immunological phenotypes. V-gene and J-gene trimming of TCR beta chains was associated with a missense DCLRE1C variant in a later genetic analysis, and the association was replicated in an independent cohort. In a later genetic analysis, fewer N-insertions in productive TCRs were reported among donors in an Asian-associated ancestry cluster than the roughly 670-donor mean. In a later analysis, HLA-associated TCR beta chains were found to be more clonally expanded and to have lower generation probabilities than equally common non-associated chains. Because some donors lacked HLA typing at each locus, the association tests relied only on the typed subset. A group of highly shared sequence variants was considered likely to be a technical artifact of the sequencing pipeline. At a false discovery rate of 0.05, a later analysis linked some 18,000 TCR beta sequences to specific HLA alleles. An earlier analysis of around 600 of the donors showed that most TCR beta V segments appeared in productive rearrangements either about 90% or about 30% of the time, which broadly matched IMGT annotations. In this cohort, only TCR beta chains were sequenced, and detectable features were limited by the absence of alpha or paired-chain data. Presence/absence analyses assumed roughly uniform sequencing depth across donors, an assumption that may not hold. Over 15 rarely observed V segments, including chromosome 9 orphons, were excluded from the earlier analysis of several hundred of the donors because counts were too low. The study listed 150 to 200 TCR beta chains as associated with cytomegalovirus. A later analysis found that TCR association rates varied across HLA loci, with DRB1 alleles showing the most associated TCRs and HLA-C alleles the fewest. The only immune exposure information available for the cohort was CMV serostatus. While some public TCRs were present in many individuals, most TCR sequences turned up only very rarely across donors. According to a later analysis, most CMV-associated TCR beta chains appeared to be HLA-restricted, and the HLA associations seemed to be driven largely by CMV exposure. A few of the identified cytomegalovirus-associated TCR beta chains were confirmed in vitro to be specific for cytomegalovirus antigens. The 87-base-pair reads could not distinguish some IMGT-functional V segments, including TRBV6-2 and TRBV6-3, so those segments were excluded. When HLA alleles, especially DR and DQ, strongly co-occurred, attributing TCR associations to individual alleles was difficult.

In total, approximately 610 healthy bone marrow donors made up the cohort. Cohort members were all nominally healthy when sampled, although unrecorded immune exposures were likely present. The donor was CMV seronegative and was included in the group of around 320 seronegative cohort members. Every donor gave a peripheral blood sample, and the peripheral blood mononuclear cells from that sample were used for TCR beta sequencing. Genomic DNA was extracted from the blood cell samples with the Qiagen DNeasy Blood Extraction Kit. Based on the germline V gene (reference sequence), the CDR1 and CDR2 sequences are WNHNN and SYGVQD. For this chain, trimming is 5 bases at the V end and 1 base at the J end, and the number of junction bases without a gene match is 6. The CDR3 contains 15 residues, cysteine and phenylalanine counted. Only the CDR3 portion is preserved as DNA: 45 bases, with reading frame beginning at the first base.

Remarks on this clone: This clone's antigen is unknown. No much larger clone exists at a distance of one base, and base qualities are not known.

The receptor library was made with the immunoSEQ multiplex PCR assay. The multiplex PCR relied on a mix of 60 forward primers for TCR Vbeta segments and 13 reverse primers for TCR Jbeta segments. The CDR3 region of rearranged TCR beta genes was amplified from genomic DNA by a multiplex PCR assay. On the Illumina HiSeq System, the amplified TCR beta libraries were sequenced as 87-base-pair reads. As for the original processing: Across the 670 or so repertoires, a later analysis counted some 80 million unique TCR beta chains, 8.5 million to 12 million of which were shared by at least two donors. A nearest-neighbor algorithm error-corrected the raw reads and collapsed the reads into unique sequences, merging closely related sequences to remove PCR and sequencing errors. V, D and J gene segments were assigned by aligning CDR3 sequences to IMGT reference sequences. For a sequence to be retained, at least a six-nucleotide match to both a V gene segment and a J gene segment was required. A rearrangement counted as productive if the CDR3 had no stop codons and remained in frame with V and J, and every other rearrangement counted as non-productive. CDR3 was defined according to IMGT convention as the region running from the second conserved V-encoded cysteine to the conserved J-encoded phenylalanine. In an earlier analysis of more than 550 of the donors, sequences lacking an unambiguous match to a single V gene segment were excluded. In an earlier analysis of a few hundred of the donors, V segments were called functional above 56.7% productive rearrangements and were called segregating when the between-donor standard deviation exceeded 5%. To diagnose cytomegalovirus status from the catalog of TCR beta chain sequences, a statistical classification framework was built. In a later analysis, TCR nucleotide sequences were compared against IMGT/GENE-DB human TR gene sequences so that V and J genes could be assigned. The TCRdist pipeline was used in a later analysis to assign CDR3 sequences and most-parsimonious VDJ recombination scenarios. In a later analysis, each TCR beta chain was defined by its CDR3 amino acid sequence together with its V-gene family, and reads without a unique V-gene family were excluded. As a way to deal with suspected cross-contamination and a sequencing artifact, a later analysis dropped hundreds of nucleotide sequences that were highly shared and had low generation probability. In a later analysis, a clonal expansion index for each public chain was calculated from normalized within-repertoire ranks of inferred template counts. In a later analysis, generation probabilities were computed using a VDJ recombination model fitted to out-of-frame rearrangements, and the results were checked against IGoR. In a later analysis, hypergeometric tests were used to score TCR-TCR, TCR-HLA and TCR-CMV co-occurrence, with a repertoire-size bias correction applied to TCR pairs. In a later analysis, false discovery rates were estimated by permuting HLA or CMV assignments 20 times. A later analysis grouped co-occurring TCRs with DBSCAN, adding TCRdist sequence similarity when clustering within HLA-allele-positive subsets. Repertoires with fewer than 30,000 or more than 120,000 public chains were left out of co-occurrence clustering, as were five repertoires with anomalous nucleotide sharing. Not all clones reach the TCRdb copy of this immuneACCESS table, which keeps in-frame sequences only. Checked studies attribute under half of the gap to unresolved V genes and leave the rest unexplained. Clone size and V and J calls were adopted from that table, with D and trimming inferred from the DNA. The sample table lists 100,000 or so clones, approximately 72% of them with a count of one. The ten largest account for about 2.1% of the sample.

Sequencing used PBMCs. This chain is built from TRBV10-1 and TRBJ2-3, with 7 central nucleotides matching TRBD1. The clonotype was recovered from a middle-aged woman in good health and CMV-seronegative. The nucleotide sequence is given as TGCGCCAGCAGTCAGGGGGACGGAGGCACAGATACGCAGTATTTT. This gives the protein CASSQGDGGTDTQYF.